Listed below are T cell receptor beta chains from one sample, sequenced in a study of T cell responses to AZD1222 COVID-19 vaccine. Only in-frame clones appear in the TCRdb table, and some are missing; sequencing was by immunoSEQ multiplex PCR. Here the sample spans 130,000 or so clones, around 92% being singletons. The specimen was peripheral blood, collected 28 days after the second AZD1222 dose. The receptors derive from an adult who received the AZD1222 COVID-19 vaccine. Both conserved end residues are part of each CDR3.

cdr3_length v_call cdr3_aa
14 TRBV18 CASSPPTEPHGYTF
14 TRBV9 CASSVGGGNQPQHF
15 TRBV12-5 CASGYTTGWENTIYF
15 TRBV6-5 CASRLQGAGNSPLHF
14 TRBV2 CASTPGQGFYEQYF
13 TRBV5-1 CASSAGMNTEAFF
13 TRBV30 CAADRRGAYEQYF
15 TRBV7-2 CASSLARISGNTIYF
16 TRBV15 CATSHNVESGNTEAFF
12 TRBV7-9 CASRGQNTEAFF
12 TRBV7-2 CASTSGIQPQHF
13 TRBV10-2 CASSDREDTEAFF
14 TRBV7-9 CASSLGTTNYGYTF
14 TRBV3-1/TRBV3-2 CASSQGQGGNTIYF
13 TRBV11-1 CASSTGEVREQYF
14 TRBV11-2 CASSLVAGANVLTF
14 TRBV19 CASSISQGFFGYTF
13 TRBV11-3 CASSLRGTGELFF
12 TRBV24-1 CATSATELGYTF
11 TRBV6-6 CASSENRGYTF
15 TRBV3-1/TRBV3-2 CASSLLGQGDHGYTF
13 TRBV6-5 CASRPDGTLPLHF
18 TRBV27 CASSLSGRSRFYNSPLHF
14 TRBV5-5 CASSFDSSGNTIYF
15 TRBV3-1/TRBV3-2 CASSPQQGNNQPQHF
19 TRBV11-2 CASSLDSPRLAGARDEQFF
19 TRBV15 CATSRVNQFGQFSGNTIYF
12 TRBV19 CASTPQGQPQHF
13 TRBV12-3/TRBV12-4 CASRSGHNYEQYF
14 TRBV10-2 CASSESKGSTEAFF
16 TRBV6-5 CASSYSFLGANTEAFF
15 TRBV4-2 CASSQDLVSQNTIYF
15 TRBV7-2 CASSSRVWGTNEQFF
12 TRBV28 CASRTGGYGYTF
13 TRBV12-3/TRBV12-4 CASSEGQLYGYTF
11 TRBV6-4 CASSGGGKQFF
15 TRBV10-2 CASTGPQQGSYGYTF
15 TRBV7-7 CASSSDGPWGNTIYF
18 TRBV7-3 CASSPWGLAGGSTDTQYF
13 TRBV19 CASSISDTGELFF
15 TRBV19 CASSQTGQPYNEQFF
15 TRBV6-5 CASRQTGATNEKLFF
17 TRBV11-2 CASSLGQGGYENTEAFF
16 TRBV5-1 CASSLEGPAAYNEQFF
13 TRBV7-9 CASSLAGGPGQFF
13 TRBV6-5 CASSPRGDTEAFF
17 TRBV4-1 CASSQDMGTGGAGGYTF
13 TRBV5-6 CASSRRRGSGYTF
14 TRBV4-2 CASSRTDRYTEAFF
16 TRBV14 CASSLAGHRTRGGYTF